Listed here is a single TCR beta chain. Its matching antigen is unknown. Approximately 200 ng DNA, approximately 31,000 T cell genomes, went into each sorted-subset replicate PCR. TCRdb's copy holds only in-frame clones and misses some; the assay was immunoSEQ multiplex PCR. The table lists some 2,000,000 clones, just under 95% of them singletons. This entry comes from a study of shared clonotypes between healthy human individuals. General study points: Among non-shared clonotypes, generation probabilities were lower than among those shared by all four donors.

Naivety among CD8 cells was defined by CD45RO negativity and positive CCR7 selection, thereby excluding terminally differentiated effector memory CD45RA+ cells. The sequencing input was naive CD8+ T cells sorted from blood. This clonotype originated in a man between 18 and 35 years old in good health.

The CDR3 DNA follows: TGTGCCAGCAGCTTAGACACGGAATTCGGCAAAGAGACCCAGTACTTC. Its translation: CASSLDTEFGKETQYF. The V call is TRBV7-9, the J call TRBJ2-5; D is unresolved. Trimming took off 1 base at V and 3 bases at J, with 15 bases between the two ends. Per germline, CDR1 SEHNR and CDR2 FQNEAQ (reference sequence). CDR3 length: 16 residues.